Listed here are 23 T cell receptor beta chains from one sample, sequenced in a study of cytomegalovirus exposure and HLA in healthy donors. PCR used 60 Vbeta primers and 13 Jbeta primers. Libraries were prepared by immunoSEQ multiplex PCR; TCRdb keeps only in-frame clonotypes and omits some of them. Counted here are 150,000 to 170,000 clones, 75% occurring once; the ten biggest clones make up approximately 1.4%. The material sequenced was PBMCs. The receptors originated from a man aged 18 to 29 in good health and CMV-seronegative.

Concerning this clone itself: At one of its ends the junction is not consistent with the germline gene, which may arise from a read error. The chain combines TRBV7-9 with TRBJ2-2; 7 nucleotides align to TRBD1. CDR1 and CDR2 (germline): SEHNR, FQNEAQ (reference sequence). CDR3 length: 17 residues. This CDR3 reads CSSTDKPTGTATGELFF. The CDR3 DNA reads TGTTCCAGCACCGACAAACCGACCGGGACAGCCACCGGGGAGCTGTTTTTT.

The rearrangement joins TRBV19 to TRBJ2-5, with TRBD2 as a possible D gene (6 bases). Germline V gene sequence: CDR1 LNHDA, CDR2 SQIVND (reference sequence). The CDR3 runs to 14 residues. The V gene lost 4 bases and the J gene lost 9 bases, with 18 bases spanning the gap. The DNA of the CDR3 is TGTGCCAGTAGTAACCGGGACTTCATGGGGTCCCAGTACTTC. This translates into CASSNRDFMGSQYF.

In this sample, this clone turned up a few times. The chain is built from TRBV19 and TRBJ1-5, with no clear D. V was pared by 1 base and J by 6 bases, with 10 bases between. The length of the CDR3 is 14 residues. CDR1 is LNHDA, CDR2 SQIVND, per germline (reference sequence). CDR3 region: CASSIGALGQPQHF. The CDR3 nucleotides are TGTGCCAGTAGTATAGGGGCGCTGGGTCAGCCCCAGCATTTT.

The chain uses TRBV5-6 and TRBJ1-4; D perhaps matches TRBD1 (6 bases). The CDR3 sequence is 15 residues long. Deletions cut 2 bases from V and 8 bases from J, with 16 bases between. Per the germline V gene, CDR1 is SGHDT and CDR2 is YYEEEE. The CDR3 sequence is CASSLPGHGREKLFF. DNA for the CDR3: TGTGCCAGCAGCTTACCGGGACACGGTCGAGAAAAACTGTTTTTT. The full variable domain, rest sourced from reference TRBV5-6 and TRBJ1-4, is DAGVTQSPTHLIKTRGQQVTLRCSPKSGHDTVSWYQQALGQGPQFIFQYYEEEERQRGNFPDRFSGHQFPNYSSELNVNALLLGDSALYLCASSLPGHGREKLFFGSGTQLSVL.

J is TRBJ2-1 and V is TRBV30, with 14 bases lining up with TRBD2. Germline lookup yields CDR1 GTSNPN and CDR2 SVGIG (reference sequence). CDR3 length: 18 amino acids. The J segment lost 0 bases and the V segment lost 7 bases, leaving 11 bases of the junction unmatched. As DNA, the CDR3 is TGTGCCTTTTCCGGGACTAGCGGGAGCGCAAGCTCCTACAATGAGCAGTTCTTC. Amino acid sequence: CAFSGTSGSASSYNEQFF.

This clone showed up just a few times. This chain connects TRBV4-1 to TRBJ2-7, with D possibly being TRBD2 (6 bases). Germline values: CDR1 MGHRA, CDR2 YSYEKL. The CDR3 runs to 15 residues. V lost 2 bases to trimming and J lost 1 base, with 12 bases between them. The DNA for the CDR3 is TGCGCCAGCAGCCAACCGGGTGCGGGGTCCTACGAGCAGTACTTC. This codes for CASSQPGAGSYEQYF.

The chain couples TRBV18 to TRBJ1-3; no clear D gene. Germline CDR1 reads KGHSH; CDR2 reads LQKENI. The CDR3 runs 15 residues. V was shortened by 5 bases and J by 0 bases, with 11 bases between the two germline ends. CDR3 region: CASSADTDSGNTIYF. As DNA, the CDR3 is TGTGCCAGCTCAGCTGACACCGACTCTGGAAACACCATATATTTT.

The J gene is TRBJ1-3, the V gene TRBV6-1, with D possibly TRBD1 on 5 matching bases. Per germline, CDR1 MNHNS and CDR2 SASEGT. This CDR3 comprises 14 residues. Trimming stripped 7 bases from V and 4 bases from J, with 14 bases between. The CDR3 DNA follows: TGTGCCAGCACTATGGTGGAGGGGGGAAACACCATATATTTT. Protein sequence: CASTMVEGGNTIYF.

The V call is TRBV7-2, the J call TRBJ2-1; tentative D call: TRBD2 (6 bases). The CDR3 runs 15 residues. The germline V gene encodes CDR1 SGHTA and CDR2 FQGNSA. V lost 5 bases, J lost 1 base, and 12 bases lay in between. The CDR3 DNA reads TGTGCCAGCAGCCAGAAGGACTATTCCTACAATGAGCAGTTCTTC. Its protein product is CASSQKDYSYNEQFF.

V gene TRBV7-7 combines with J gene TRBJ2-7, with 14 bases lining up with TRBD2. The V gene end was trimmed by 5 bases and the J gene end by 3 bases; junction bases not matched to a gene: 9. Per the germline V gene, CDR1 is SSHAT and CDR2 is FNYEAQ (reference sequence). The CDR3 extends over 17 amino acids. Here the CDR3 reads CASSVRRLAGGYYEQYF. CDR3 bases: TGTGCCAGCAGCGTCCGGCGACTAGCGGGAGGGTACTACGAGCAGTACTTC.

The rearrangement uses TRBV6-5 and TRBJ2-1; TRBD1 is a possible D gene (6 bases). The germline gives CDR1 MNHEY, CDR2 SVGAGI. V shed 2 bases and J shed 8 bases, with 7 bases lying between them. CDR3 length equals 12 residues. Written as DNA, the CDR3 is TGTGCCAGCAGTTACGAGGGGGATGAGCAGTTCTTC. Its protein product is CASSYEGDEQFF.

V usage is TRBV7-2 and J usage is TRBJ1-3; tentative D call: TRBD1 (5 bases). Deletions cut 4 bases from V and 4 bases from J, with 11 bases between. CDR1 and CDR2 (germline): SGHTA, FQGNSA. The CDR3 totals 14 residues. The CDR3 DNA reads TGTGCCAGCAGCTCCCCGGGGGAAGGAAACACCATATATTTT. It specifies CASSSPGEGNTIYF. Full variable domain (outside the CDR3, taken from reference TRBV7-2 and TRBJ1-3): GAGVSQSPSNKVTEKGKDVELRCDPISGHTALYWYRQSLGQGLEFLIYFQGNSAPDKSGLPSDRFSAERTGGSVSTLTIQRTQQEDSAVYLCASSSPGEGNTIYFGEGSWLTVV.

The chain links TRBV6-1 to TRBJ2-7; 7 nucleotides match TRBD2. V was clipped by 10 bases and J by 0 bases; unmatched bases: 6. CDR1 MNHNS and CDR2 SASEGT come from the germline V gene. The length of the CDR3 is 13 residues. Here the CDR3 DNA reads TGTGCCACTCATAGCGGGCCCTCCTACGAGCAGTACTTC. Amino acid sequence: CATHSGPSYEQYF.

This clone appeared a few times. The gene calls are TRBV7-2 and TRBJ2-5, with TRBD2 as a possible D gene (5 bases). This CDR3 region has 15 residues. Germline values: CDR1 SGHTA, CDR2 FQGNSA. The V and J ends lost 6 bases and 1 base respectively, with 15 bases between them. CDR3 loop: CASSLSGIPQETQYF. CDR3 nucleotide sequence: TGTGCCAGCAGTCTCTCCGGGATTCCCCAAGAGACCCAGTACTTC.

The rearrangement joins TRBV18 to TRBJ1-2, with TRBD1 as a possible D gene (5 bases). This CDR3 region has 15 residues. CDR1 KGHSH and CDR2 LQKENI come from the germline V gene. V dropped 0 bases and J dropped 8 bases, with 16 bases sitting between them. The chain's CDR3 is CASSPPFGGAGGYTF. The CDR3 coding sequence is TGTGCCAGCTCACCACCCTTCGGGGGTGCGGGGGGCTACACCTTC.

The chain is built from TRBV27 and TRBJ1-2; D gene unclear. V was cut by 7 bases and J by 1 base, with 13 bases left in between. The CDR3 spans 14 residues. Germline V gene lookup returns CDR1 MNHEY and CDR2 SMNVEV (reference sequence). The CDR3: CASILRSLNYGYTF. CDR3 DNA sequence: TGTGCCAGCATCTTGCGGTCTCTTAACTATGGCTACACCTTC.

The gene calls are TRBV7-9 and TRBJ2-7; the match to TRBD2 covers 13 bases. Trimming removed 3 bases from V and 2 bases from J; junction bases left unmatched: 4. The germline gives CDR1 SEHNR, CDR2 FQNEAQ (reference sequence). CDR3 length: 16 residues. The CDR3 spells CASSLGLAGYPYEQYF. The CDR3, as DNA: TGTGCCAGCAGCTTGGGACTAGCGGGGTACCCCTACGAGCAGTACTTC.

This clone was seen just once. The genes are TRBV6-5 and TRBJ1-1, with 12 bases aligning to TRBD1. Germline V gene lookup returns CDR1 MNHEY and CDR2 SVGAGI. After removal of 6 bases from V and 10 bases from J, the junction contained 6 bases not matched to a gene. This CDR3 contains 13 residues. CDR3 in amino acids: CASSPGQGARAFF. In DNA, the CDR3 is TGTGCCAGCAGCCCGGGACAGGGGGCGAGAGCTTTCTTT.

The rearrangement links TRBV13 to TRBJ1-1; D uncertain. V was pared by 4 bases and J by 0 bases, with 9 bases between. The CDR3 loop spans 14 amino acids. The germline V gene has CDR1 PRHDT and CDR2 FYEKMQ (reference sequence). The CDR3 region has the DNA TGTGCCAGCAGCTGGAGTGCCTTGAACACTGAAGCTTTCTTT. Its protein product is CASSWSALNTEAFF.

The chain combines TRBV5-4 with TRBJ2-1, with 14 nucleotides matching TRBD2. Germline lookup yields CDR1 SGHNT and CDR2 YYREEE (reference sequence). The CDR3 has 17 amino acids. V was pared by 3 bases and J by 8 bases, with 10 bases of the junction left unmatched. CDR3 coding DNA: TGTGCCAGCAGCTCAACCCGACTAGCGGGAGGGCCCCATGAGCAGTTCTTC. This codes for CASSSTRLAGGPHEQFF.

The CDR3 coding sequence is TGTGCCAGCAGCTTAGGAGTGCCGCCGGAGACCCAGTACTTC. Translating gives CASSLGVPPETQYF. This chain connects TRBV7-2 to TRBJ2-5; D not certain. Germline CDR1 reads SGHTA; CDR2 reads FQGNSA. This CDR3 comprises 14 residues. The V end was cut by 1 base, the J end by 5 bases, with 11 bases between.

The chain uses TRBV6-5 and TRBJ2-7; 10 nucleotides line up with TRBD2. J lost 6 bases, V lost 2 bases, and 7 bases had no gene match. Germline V gives CDR1 MNHEY, CDR2 SVGAGI. The CDR3 contains 15 residues. The CDR3 region is CASSYVASGRGEQYF. CDR3 DNA sequence: TGTGCCAGCAGTTACGTGGCTAGCGGGAGAGGCGAGCAGTACTTC.

This clone was observed a few times. The V and J genes are TRBV18 and TRBJ2-2; a weak D match, TRBD1 (5 bases). Germline CDR1 KGHSH, CDR2 LQKENI. CDR3 length: 15 amino acids. Trimming took 2 bases from V and 5 from J, leaving 12 bases between them. This chain's CDR3 is CASSPASPGTGELFF. The CDR3 DNA reads TGTGCCAGCTCACCAGCGTCCCCAGGGACCGGGGAGCTGTTTTTT.